This T cell receptor beta chain is drawn from a study of cytomegalovirus exposure and HLA in healthy donors. Overall study context: In a later analysis, the roughly 120 validation repertoires were reported to have used the same platform as the approximately 690 first-cohort repertoires.

Some clones are missing from TCRdb's copy, which holds only in-frame ones; the method was immunoSEQ multiplex PCR. The sample has some 250,000 clones, 90% seen once. Concerning this clone: The antigen is unknown.

CDR3 length: 15 residues. CDR1 is MDHEN and CDR2 is SYDVKM in the germline V gene. V shed 5 bases and J 3 bases; nucleotides not matched to a gene: 6. Study-wide points: Listed as cytomegalovirus-associated were 150 to 200 TCR beta chains. Usually a TCR sequence was rare, but some public TCRs were found in many donors.

The genes are TRBV28 and TRBJ1-1; 10 positions agree with TRBD1. The sequence came from a woman in her twenties or thirties in good health and CMV-seronegative. Sequencing was carried out using PBMCs. Written as DNA, the CDR3 is TGTGCCAGCAGTCGGTGGACAGGGGGGGACACTGAAGCTTTCTTT. This gives the protein CASSRWTGGDTEAFF.